Following are 29 T cell receptor beta chains from one sample sequenced in a study of early T cells in non-severe SARS-CoV-2 infection. TCRdb redid the calling of the 5' RACE reads with MiXCR, one entry per CDR3 protein. The table includes some 50,000 distinct CDR3 sequences, 5.6% detected once. The sequenced sample was whole blood. These receptors were obtained from an adult who was a healthcare worker with PCR-confirmed SARS-CoV-2 infection or an uninfected control (not recorded which).

Many counts were recorded for this clonotype. The chain has TRBV20-1 and TRBJ2-7; D not certain. Trimming took off 2 bases at V and 2 bases at J, with 7 bases between the two ends. Germline assignment: CDR1 DFQATT and CDR2 SNEGSKA (reference sequence). The CDR3 covers 12 residues. Written as DNA, the CDR3 is TGCAGTGCTAGACGCGATACCTACGAGCAGTACTTC. This gives the protein CSARRDTYEQYF.

V is TRBV28 and J is TRBJ1-2, with 7 positions matching TRBD1. Losses at the gene ends were 11 bases for V and 4 bases for J; bases not matched to a gene: 10. In germline, CDR1 is MDHEN, CDR2 SYDVKM. The CDR3 is 13 amino acids. The CDR3 reads CAHLPRGTYGYTF. The DNA for the CDR3 is TGTGCCCACCTCCCCAGGGGGACCTATGGCTACACCTTC.

This clonotype was counted at least ten times. The chain is built from TRBV3-1 and TRBJ1-3; D is uncertain. The length of the CDR3 is 17 residues. Germline lookup yields CDR1 LGHDT and CDR2 YNNKEL (reference sequence). V was trimmed by 0 bases and J by 0 bases, leaving 12 bases between them. Written as DNA, the CDR3 is TGTGCCAGCAGCCAAGACCCGGCACTGATCTCTGGAAACACCATATATTTT. The encoded protein is CASSQDPALISGNTIYF. Variable domain in full (rest from reference TRBV3-1 and TRBJ1-3): DTAVSQTPKYLVTQMGNDKSIKCEQNLGHDTMYWYKQDSKKFLKIMFSYNNKELIINETVPNRFSPKSPDKAHLNLHINSLELGDSAVYFCASSQDPALISGNTIYFGEGSWLTVV.

This clonotype was seen repeatedly, ten times or more. The chain uses TRBV19 and TRBJ2-3, with 8 bases aligning to TRBD2. V was pared by 8 bases and J by 2 bases, with 15 bases of the junction left unmatched. Germline V lookup: CDR1 LNHDA, CDR2 SQIVND (reference sequence). The CDR3 consists of 17 residues. CDR3 in DNA: TGTGCCAGTGGGGGCCTGTCGGGCGGGGGGTCCACAGATACGCAGTATTTT. It encodes CASGGLSGGGSTDTQYF.

This clonotype has a handful of counts. V gene TRBV7-2 combines with J gene TRBJ1-1, with D perhaps TRBD1 (6 bases). CDR3 length: 13 residues. Per germline, CDR1 SGHTA and CDR2 FQGNSA. Trimming stripped 7 bases from V and 1 base from J, with 10 bases between. The CDR3 DNA reads as TGTGCCAGCAACACACAGGGGAACACTGAAGCTTTCTTT. It translates to CASNTQGNTEAFF.

Worth noting for this clonotype: A much larger clonotype is one base distant, so this may be a read error. The V and J genes are TRBV5-6 and TRBJ2-2, with D possibly matching TRBD2 (5 bases). Germline assignment: CDR1 SGHDT and CDR2 YYEEEE. The CDR3 is 16 amino acids. The CDR3 is CACSPTGVRGTGELFF. CDR3 sequence (DNA): TGTGCCTGCAGCCCCACGGGCGTCCGGGGCACCGGGGAGCTGTTTTTT.

In its sample, this clonotype was seen many times. The DNA of the CDR3 is TGTGCCAGCAGCTTGGCGAGTACAGGATTAGCAAATTCACCCCTCCACTTT. This encodes CASSLASTGLANSPLHF. The chain employs TRBV5-6 and TRBJ1-6, with D perhaps TRBD1 (5 bases). The CDR3 sequence is 17 residues long. Trimming removed 0 bases at V and 7 bases at J, with 17 bases between. Germline V gene sequence: CDR1 SGHDT, CDR2 YYEEEE. The entire variable domain, with the rest obtained from reference TRBV5-6 and TRBJ1-6, is as follows: DAGVTQSPTHLIKTRGQQVTLRCSPKSGHDTVSWYQQALGQGPQFIFQYYEEEERQRGNFPDRFSGHQFPNYSSELNVNALLLGDSALYLCASSLASTGLANSPLHFGNGTRLTVT.

This clonotype has at least ten counts. The chain links TRBV7-8 to TRBJ1-5; D uncertain. Trimming shortened V by 8 bases and J by 6 bases, and 14 bases separated the two germline ends. Per germline, CDR1 SGHVS and CDR2 FQNEAQ. CDR3 length: 13 amino acids. The CDR3 coding sequence is TGTGCCAGCTCTCCCACCCGGGGTCAGCCCCAGCATTTT. It codes for CASSPTRGQPQHF.

This clonotype was recorded many times. The chain recombines TRBV7-6 with TRBJ1-3; no firm D call. V lost 1 base, J lost 0 bases, and 4 bases lay in between. The CDR3 runs to 14 residues. Germline V gene lookup returns CDR1 SGHVS and CDR2 FNYEAQ. The CDR3 reads CASSLESSGNTIYF. The CDR3, as DNA: TGTGCCAGCAGCTTAGAGAGCTCTGGAAACACCATATATTTT.

This clonotype was counted many times. The gene calls are TRBV20-1 and TRBJ2-3, with 8 bases matching TRBD1. The V segment lost 3 bases and the J segment 3 bases; nucleotides outside the gene matches: 8. The germline V gene has CDR1 DFQATT and CDR2 SNEGSKA (reference sequence). This CDR3 region has 15 residues. CDR3 sequence: CSASTSTGGTDTQYF. In DNA form, the CDR3 reads TGCAGTGCTAGCACGTCCACAGGGGGTACAGATACGCAGTATTTT.

J is TRBJ2-1 and V is TRBV3-1; D might be TRBD1 (5 bases). CDR1 is LGHDT and CDR2 is YNNKEL in the germline V gene (reference sequence). CDR3 length equals 13 residues. With 2 bases removed from V and 8 bases from J, the gap between germline ends came to 10 bases. In nucleotides, the CDR3 is TGTGCCAGCAGCCAACCAGTAGGGGATGAGCAGTTCTTC. Its translation: CASSQPVGDEQFF.

This clonotype has at least ten counts. This chain uses TRBV20-1 with TRBJ2-2, with unresolved D. V was clipped by 3 bases and J by 1 base, with 9 bases between them. This CDR3 contains 14 residues. CDR1 and CDR2 from the germline V gene are DFQATT and SNEGSKA (reference sequence). The CDR3 is CSASDARNTGELFF. CDR3 nucleotides: TGCAGTGCTAGCGATGCTAGGAACACCGGGGAGCTGTTTTTT.

This clonotype was recorded at least ten times. The chain recombines TRBV29-1 with TRBJ2-1; D is unclear. Germline CDR1 and CDR2: SQVTM and ANQGSEA. There are 13 residues in the CDR3. Trimming removed 4 bases from V and 4 bases from J, with 11 bases in between. CDR3 sequence: CSVVGFGYNEQFF. The CDR3 DNA reads TGCAGCGTTGTAGGCTTCGGTTACAATGAGCAGTTCTTC.

This clonotype was observed at least ten times. The rearrangement joins TRBV7-2 to TRBJ1-2; maybe TRBD1 (5 bases). The germline CDR1 and CDR2 sequences are SGHTA and FQGNSA. This CDR3 is built from 13 residues. V lost 1 base, J lost 2 bases, and 5 bases lay in between. CDR3 amino acids: CASSLGDNYGYTF. The CDR3, as DNA: TGTGCCAGCAGCTTAGGGGACAACTATGGCTACACCTTC.

This clonotype has just a few counts. This chain joins TRBV4-3 and TRBJ1-2, with D tentatively TRBD1 (5 bases). Germline CDR1 reads LGHNA; CDR2 reads YSLEER. The CDR3 runs 15 residues. V shed 0 bases and J shed 0 bases, with 8 bases lying between them. The CDR3 protein is CASSQEQGSNYGYTF. DNA of the CDR3: TGCGCCAGCAGCCAAGAGCAGGGATCTAACTATGGCTACACCTTC.

This clonotype was detected ten times or more. The chain recombines TRBV19 with TRBJ2-2; D remains unclear. This CDR3 contains 14 residues. Germline V gene sequence: CDR1 LNHDA, CDR2 SQIVND (reference sequence). V lost 0 bases and J 3 bases, leaving 5 bases between the germline ends. This CDR3 is CASSIDLDTGELFF. Here the CDR3 DNA reads TGTGCCAGTAGTATAGATTTGGACACCGGGGAGCTGTTTTTT.

This clonotype was counted ten times or more. The rearrangement links TRBV19 to TRBJ2-1; the D gene is possibly TRBD2 (7 bases). The germline V gene has CDR1 LNHDA and CDR2 SQIVND (reference sequence). The CDR3 totals 14 residues. Deletions cut 6 bases from V and 0 bases from J, with 9 bases between. The CDR3 DNA reads TGTGCCAGTAGCCGGGGGGCCTCCTACAATGAGCAGTTCTTC. As protein: CASSRGASYNEQFF.

There are many counts of this clonotype. CDR3 loop: CASSSGGGWQFQTYEQYF. As DNA, the CDR3 is TGTGCCAGCAGTTCCGGGGGGGGATGGCAGTTTCAAACCTACGAGCAGTACTTC. The rearrangement joins TRBV27 to TRBJ2-7; 8 bases are a match to TRBD2. Germline V gene lookup returns CDR1 MNHEY and CDR2 SMNVEV (reference sequence). The CDR3 extends over 18 amino acids. Trimming at V came to 4 bases and at J to 2 bases, leaving 16 bases not matched to a gene.

This clonotype was observed many times. The genes are TRBV11-2 and TRBJ1-4, with TRBD1 identical over 7 bases. Unmatched junction bases numbered 7, after V lost 5 bases and J lost 4 bases. This CDR3 is 15 amino acids long. CDR1 is SGHAT and CDR2 is FQNNGV in the germline V gene. The DNA for the CDR3 is TGTGCCAGCAGCCCTAGACAGGGTGGTAATGAAAAACTGTTTTTT. Translated: CASSPRQGGNEKLFF.

This clonotype was seen at least ten times. V gene TRBV27 combines with J gene TRBJ1-5; a possible D gene is TRBD1 (5 bases). Trimming stripped 2 bases from V and 7 bases from J, with 21 bases between. The CDR3 contains 17 residues. Per germline, CDR1 MNHEY and CDR2 SMNVEV (reference sequence). CDR3 sequence (DNA): TGTGCCAGCAGTTTAAGGGGAGTTGGGGGGTATCAGCAGCCCCAGCATTTT. Its protein product is CASSLRGVGGYQQPQHF.

This rearrangement joins TRBV4-3 to TRBJ2-1; D is perhaps TRBD1 (6 bases). The V gene lost 1 base and the J gene lost 4 bases, with 11 bases spanning the gap. The CDR3 runs 15 residues. CDR1 LGHNA and CDR2 YSLEER come from the germline V gene. DNA of the CDR3: TGCGCCAGCAGCCAAGGGACAGCTACTTACAATGAGCAGTTCTTC. Its protein product is CASSQGTATYNEQFF.

This clonotype was observed many times. The gene calls are TRBV7-8 and TRBJ2-1; 8 bases match TRBD1. The trim removed 11 bases at V and 7 bases at J, leaving 13 bases unmatched. This CDR3 region has 14 residues. The germline gives CDR1 SGHVS, CDR2 FQNEAQ. CDR3 protein: CAASTGALRNEQFF. CDR3 nucleotide sequence: TGTGCCGCGTCGACAGGGGCACTTCGGAATGAGCAGTTCTTC.

This clonotype was recorded at least ten times. V gene TRBV30 combines with J gene TRBJ2-7; D uncertain. The CDR3 runs 13 residues. The ends were cut back, 1 base at V and 4 bases at J, with 11 bases in the middle. From germline, CDR1 is GTSNPN and CDR2 SVGIG (reference sequence). CDR3 residues: CAWSGNERYEQYF. The CDR3 DNA is TGTGCCTGGAGTGGGAATGAGAGGTACGAGCAGTACTTC. Combining the CDR3 with reference TRBV30 and TRBJ2-7 gives the whole variable domain SQTIHQWPATLVQPVGSPLSLECTVEGTSNPNLYWYRQAAGRGLQLLFYSVGIGQISSEVPQNLSASRPQDRQFILSSKKLLLSDSGFYLCAWSGNERYEQYFGPGTRLTVT.

Ten or more counts support this clonotype. The chain couples TRBV6-1 to TRBJ1-2; 7 bases fit TRBD1. Trimming cost V 7 bases and J 6 bases; bases outside gene matches: 8. The CDR3 has 13 residues. Germline V gene sequence: CDR1 MNHNS, CDR2 SASEGT. DNA for the CDR3: TGTGCCAGCACGCCGACAGGGTCCCATGGCTACACCTTC. Translating it yields CASTPTGSHGYTF.

The chain is built from TRBV10-3 and TRBJ1-2; D is perhaps TRBD1 (6 bases). The CDR3 has 13 amino acids. The germline V and J ends were trimmed by 6 bases and 8 bases, with 16 bases remaining between them. CDR1 is ENHRY, CDR2 SYGVKD, per germline. The DNA of the CDR3 is TGTGCCATCAGGGGACACCTTTTTGAAGGCTACACCTTC. Amino acid sequence: CAIRGHLFEGYTF.

The chain is built from TRBV27 and TRBJ2-7; 8 bases line up with TRBD1. The V and J ends lost 5 bases and 2 bases, in that order; junction bases with no gene match: 5. The CDR3 is 14 residues long. The germline CDR1 and CDR2 sequences are MNHEY and SMNVEV (reference sequence). The CDR3 sequence is CASSGTGGTYEQYF. The CDR3 region has the DNA TGTGCCAGCAGTGGGACAGGTGGCACCTACGAGCAGTACTTC.

As concerns this clonotype: A single base separates this from a much larger clone, so it may be a read error. This rearrangement joins TRBV7-2 to TRBJ2-7; perhaps TRBD1 as D (5 bases). V was trimmed by 5 bases and J by 6 bases, leaving 20 bases between them. In germline, CDR1 is SGHTA, CDR2 FQGNSA. This CDR3 is 15 amino acids long. The CDR3 loop reads CASSVGTGPTSEQYF. The CDR3 nucleotides read TGTGCCAGCAGCGTAGGAACAGGTCCTACCTCCGAGCAGTACTTC.

This clonotype was counted at least ten times. This chain connects TRBV7-8 to TRBJ2-7; D possibly uses TRBD1 or TRBD2 (5 bases each). The length of the CDR3 is 15 residues. Germline CDR1 and CDR2: SGHVS and FQNEAQ. Deletions cut 1 base from V and 3 bases from J, with 13 bases between. This CDR3 reads CASSLGRGSDYEQYF. In nucleotides, the CDR3 is TGTGCCAGCAGCTTAGGTCGGGGCAGTGACTACGAGCAGTACTTC.

The table lists this clonotype with many counts. This rearrangement joins TRBV30 to TRBJ2-1; 15 bases are shared with TRBD2. Germline CDR1 reads GTSNPN; CDR2 reads SVGIG (reference sequence). V was pared by 2 bases and J by 7 bases, with 3 bases of the junction left unmatched. The CDR3 contains 15 residues. The CDR3 sequence: CAWSFGLAGGNEQFF. CDR3 DNA: TGTGCCTGGAGTTTTGGACTAGCGGGGGGGAATGAGCAGTTCTTC.